This T cell receptor (beta chain) is from a study of shared clonotypes between healthy human individuals. Study overall: Donor composition was a couple of women and three men, aged 18 to 49. Researchers assigned three CD4 naive, three CD4 memory, two CD8 naive and one CD8 memory plate to each donor. Findings and limits, study-wide: On the whole, naive subsets had larger estimated richness than memory subsets had.

As handled by the study authors: As immunoSEQ supplied junction-only sequences (without quality scores), filtering differed. Profiled with immunoSEQ multiplex PCR; TCRdb holds only in-frame clones, not every one. V and J calls and clone size are as listed in that table; D and trimming were resolved from the DNA. In the table there are nearly 2 million clones, 85% to 95% of which are singletons. Only CD45RO-negative cells positively selected for CCR7 counted as naive CD8 cells, so terminally differentiated effector memory CD45RA+ cells were excluded. From germline, CDR1 is MGHRA and CDR2 YSYEKL. V lost 3 bases to trimming and J lost 6 bases, with 12 bases between them. This CDR3 is 13 amino acids long. Points on this clone: The antigen remains unidentified.

Material: naive CD8+ T cells sorted from blood. V is TRBV4-1 and J is TRBJ2-7; D is tentatively TRBD1 or TRBD2 (5 bases each). This receptor was taken from a man younger than 35 in good health. The CDR3 nucleotides are TGCGCCAGCAGCCAGGGGACCGCAACCGAGCAGTACTTC. This gives the protein CASSQGTATEQYF.